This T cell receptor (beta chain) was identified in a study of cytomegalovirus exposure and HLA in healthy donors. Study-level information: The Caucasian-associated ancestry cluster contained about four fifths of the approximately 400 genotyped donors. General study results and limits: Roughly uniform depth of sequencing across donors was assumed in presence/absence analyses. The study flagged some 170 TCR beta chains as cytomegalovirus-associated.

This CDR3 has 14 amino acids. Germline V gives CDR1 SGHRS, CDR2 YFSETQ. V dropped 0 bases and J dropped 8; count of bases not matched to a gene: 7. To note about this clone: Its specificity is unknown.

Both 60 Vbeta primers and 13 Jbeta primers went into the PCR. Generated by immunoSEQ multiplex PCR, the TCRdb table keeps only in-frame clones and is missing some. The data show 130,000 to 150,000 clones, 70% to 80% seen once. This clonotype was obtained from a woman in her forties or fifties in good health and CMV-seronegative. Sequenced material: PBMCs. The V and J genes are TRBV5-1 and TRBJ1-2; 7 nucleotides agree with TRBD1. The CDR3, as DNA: TGCGCCAGCAGCTTGGCAGGACAGGAACGAGGCTACACCTTC. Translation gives CASSLAGQERGYTF.